Sequencing of this T cell receptor (beta chain) was carried out in a study of T cells in Graves' hyperthyroidism and ophthalmopathy. V gave up 7 bases and J gave up 4 bases, with 10 bases separating them. Germline V gives CDR1 SNHLY, CDR2 FYNNEI. CDR3 length: 12 residues. At least ten counts were recorded for this clonotype. Amplified regions were TCR beta CDR3 sequences from RNA transcripts. A first-round RT-PCR of the TCR CDR3 used the HTBI primer set. TCRdb reanalysed the multiplex PCR reads using MiXCR and keeps one entry per CDR3 protein. The table shows about 400,000 distinct CDR3 sequences, with about an eighth occurring only once.

The sequence came from a woman aged 18-35 years with Graves' hyperthyroidism. J is TRBJ2-5 and V is TRBV2, with D possibly matching TRBD1 (6 bases). Sequencing was carried out using blood. The CDR3 DNA follows: TGTGCCAGCATGGGGGCTGGAGAGACCCAGTACTTC. As protein: CASMGAGETQYF.